One sample yielded the 31 T cell receptor beta chains listed below, sequenced in a study of blood T cell repertoires in COVID-19. Libraries were prepared by immunoSEQ multiplex PCR; TCRdb keeps only in-frame clonotypes and omits some of them. The table includes 300,000 to 450,000 clones, more than 70% detected once. Sequences were obtained from PBMCs or T cells enriched from blood (not recorded which). These receptors were obtained from a woman between 18 and 30 years old who had recovered from COVID-19.

This clone is a singleton in its sample. The chain links TRBV28 to TRBJ2-5, with TRBD1 identical over 8 bases. With 11 bases clipped from V and 2 bases from J, the junction kept 10 bases outside the gene matches. The length of the CDR3 is 14 residues. Germline V gives CDR1 MDHEN, CDR2 SYDVKM. The CDR3 reads CACQGAPMQETQYF. CDR3 bases: TGTGCCTGCCAGGGGGCACCCATGCAAGAGACCCAGTACTTC.

V is TRBV14 and J is TRBJ2-1; weak D call: TRBD2 (6 bases). The V end lost 4 bases, the J end lost 0 bases, and 13 bases lay between the germline ends. The CDR3 has 16 residues. Germline V gives CDR1 SGHDN, CDR2 FVKESK. The CDR3 nucleotides read TGTGCCAGCAGCCCCCGCGAGCGGGCCTCCTACAATGAGCAGTTCTTC. It is translated as CASSPRERASYNEQFF.

V gene TRBV15 combines with J gene TRBJ1-2; D gene uncertain. The germline V and J ends were trimmed by 0 bases and 6 bases, with 8 bases remaining between them. Germline CDR1 is LNHNV and CDR2 is YYDKDF (reference sequence). The CDR3 totals 13 residues. The CDR3 DNA is TGTGCCACCAGCAGAGAGAACTCGGATGGCTACACCTTC. This translates into CATSRENSDGYTF.

The chain carries TRBV13 and TRBJ2-7; D perhaps matches TRBD2 (6 bases). Trimming took off 0 bases at V and 2 bases at J, with 11 bases between the two ends. This CDR3 contains 15 residues. Germline V CDR1 and CDR2: PRHDT, FYEKMQ (reference sequence). The CDR3 region is CASSLGVAVAYEQYF. The CDR3 bases are TGTGCCAGCAGCTTAGGAGTAGCGGTGGCCTACGAGCAGTACTTC.

V gene TRBV2 combines with J gene TRBJ1-2; TRBD1 matches 8 bases. This CDR3 spans 14 amino acids. The V segment lost 3 bases and the J segment 3 bases; nucleotides outside the gene matches: 3. Germline CDR1 reads SNHLY; CDR2 reads FYNNEI. CDR3 bases: TGTGCCAGCAGTGAGCAGGGGGCCGACTATGGCTACACCTTC. This encodes CASSEQGADYGYTF.

V gene TRBV7-2 combines with J gene TRBJ1-1; 11 positions match TRBD1. Per the germline V gene, CDR1 is SGHTA and CDR2 is FQGNSA. This CDR3 spans 15 amino acids. Losses at the gene ends were 5 bases for V and 4 bases for J; bases not matched to a gene: 6. The CDR3 reads CASSRTGTGGTEAFF. For the CDR3, the DNA is TGTGCCAGCAGCCGTACCGGGACAGGGGGCACTGAAGCTTTCTTT.

This chain joins TRBV5-1 and TRBJ1-3; 8 bases are a match to TRBD1. After removal of 4 bases from V and 0 bases from J, the junction contained 6 bases not matched to a gene. CDR1 is SGHRS and CDR2 is YFSETQ in the germline V gene. The CDR3 contains 16 residues. The CDR3 DNA follows: TGCGCCAGCAGCACGGACAGGGCCGTCTCTGGAAACACCATATATTTT. This sequence encodes CASSTDRAVSGNTIYF. Complete variable domain (other parts from reference TRBV5-1 and TRBJ1-3): KAGVTQTPRYLIKTRGQQVTLSCSPISGHRSVSWYQQTPGQGLQFLFEYFSETQRNKGNFPGRFSGRQFSNSRSEMNVSTLELGDSALYLCASSTDRAVSGNTIYFGEGSWLTVV.

CDR3 loop: CASSQDRDSPLHF. The DNA for the CDR3 is TGTGCCAGCAGCCAAGATCGGGATTCACCCCTCCACTTT. This chain joins TRBV3-1 (or the pseudogene TRBV3-2) and TRBJ1-6; D gene uncertain. The CDR3 has 13 residues. Trimming removed 0 bases at V and 8 bases at J, with 5 bases between. The V gene's germline CDR1 is LGHDT and CDR2 YNNKEL (reference sequence).

DNA for the CDR3: TGTGCCAGCTCATTGCCGGGGTCCAATGAGCAGTTCTTC. Residues: CASSLPGSNEQFF. The V and J genes are TRBV18 and TRBJ2-1; D is perhaps TRBD2 (5 bases). The CDR3 totals 13 residues. V lost 5 bases and J lost 6, with 11 bases in between. Germline loops: CDR1 KGHSH, CDR2 LQKENI.

This chain joins TRBV9 and TRBJ2-7, with 8 bases identical to TRBD1. The V gene's germline CDR1 is SGDLS and CDR2 YYNGEE. The V gene end was trimmed by 2 bases and the J gene end by 3 bases; junction bases not matched to a gene: 7. The CDR3 spans 15 residues. As DNA, the CDR3 is TGTGCCAGCAGCGTCGGACAGGGAGTCGGCTACGAGCAGTACTTC. Encoded protein: CASSVGQGVGYEQYF. Together with reference TRBV9 and TRBJ2-7, the CDR3 gives the full variable domain: DSGVTQTPKHLITATGQRVTLRCSPRSGDLSVYWYQQSLDQGLQFLIQYYNGEERAKGNILERFSAQQFPDLHSELNLSSLELGDSALYFCASSVGQGVGYEQYFGPGTRLTVT.

V usage is TRBV6-5 and J usage is TRBJ1-1; possibly TRBD1 for D (6 bases). The CDR3 runs to 13 residues. Germline V gene lookup returns CDR1 MNHEY and CDR2 SVGAGI. V shed 6 bases and J shed 5 bases, with 13 bases lying between them. CDR3 DNA sequence: TGTGCCAGCAGCCAGGGGAGGGGGACTGAAGCTTTCTTT. It specifies CASSQGRGTEAFF.

The J gene is TRBJ2-4, the V gene TRBV10-3; tentatively, D is TRBD2 (5 bases). This CDR3 comprises 14 residues. CDR1 ENHRY and CDR2 SYGVKD come from the germline V gene. V dropped 4 bases and J dropped 8 bases, with 15 bases sitting between them. The CDR3 sequence is CAISATEVSDIQYF. DNA of the CDR3: TGTGCCATCAGTGCGACGGAGGTCAGCGACATTCAGTACTTC.

The CDR3: CASSGEGTTEAFF. In DNA form, the CDR3 reads TGTGCCAGCTCAGGGGAAGGGACCACTGAAGCTTTCTTT. The gene calls are TRBV2 and TRBJ1-1; TRBD1 might be the D (6 bases). In germline, CDR1 is SNHLY, CDR2 FYNNEI. This CDR3 spans 13 amino acids. Deletions cut 8 bases from V and 4 bases from J, with 14 bases between. Based on the CDR3 plus reference TRBV2 and TRBJ1-1, the full variable domain is EPEVTQTPSHQVTQMGQEVILRCVPISNHLYFYWYRQILGQKVEFLVSFYNNEISEKSEIFDDQFSVERPDGSNFTLKIRSTKLEDSAMYFCASSGEGTTEAFFGQGTRLTVV.

The count of this clone is one. J is TRBJ1-4 and V is TRBV4-1, with TRBD1 identical over 10 bases. The junction had 5 bases not matched to a gene; V was cut back by 4 bases and J by 6 bases. Germline CDR1 is MGHRA and CDR2 is YSYEKL. The CDR3 totals 15 residues. The CDR3 spells CASSRAGTGDEKLFF. CDR3 nucleotide sequence: TGCGCCAGCAGCCGGGCCGGGACAGGGGATGAAAAACTGTTTTTT.

With regard to this clone: Other nucleotide sequences from this sample produce the same CDR3. The chain joins TRBV18 to TRBJ1-1; 10 bases are a match to TRBD1. The CDR3 contains 14 residues. The germline V gene encodes CDR1 KGHSH and CDR2 LQKENI. The trim removed 3 bases at V and 4 bases at J, leaving 2 bases unmatched. CDR3 loop: CASSPRTGGTEAFF. CDR3 coding DNA: TGTGCCAGCTCACCGCGGACAGGGGGCACTGAAGCTTTCTTT.

This chain links TRBV30 with TRBJ2-3, with TRBD2 matching over 8 bases. This CDR3 is built from 14 residues. From germline, CDR1 is GTSNPN and CDR2 SVGIG (reference sequence). V was pared by 5 bases and J by 4 bases, with 8 bases of the junction left unmatched. DNA of the CDR3: TGTGCCTGGGAAGCGGGGGTCCAGGCAGATACGCAGTATTTT. This encodes CAWEAGVQADTQYF.

The chain couples TRBV5-8 to TRBJ1-1; D not resolved. The CDR3 is 16 residues long. Deletions cut 2 bases from V and 0 bases from J, with 14 bases between. In germline, CDR1 is SGHTS, CDR2 YDEGEE. The CDR3 spells CASSFDGRSMNTEAFF. DNA of the CDR3: TGTGCCAGCAGCTTTGATGGGCGATCTATGAACACTGAAGCTTTCTTT.

The chain recombines TRBV6-4 with TRBJ2-1; 7 nucleotides line up with TRBD2. Germline CDR1 and CDR2: MRHNA and SNTAGT. After removal of 2 bases from V and 2 bases from J, the junction contained 6 bases not matched to a gene. This CDR3 spans 16 amino acids. The CDR3 sequence: CASSDISGLPYNEQFF. In DNA form, the CDR3 reads TGTGCCAGCAGTGACATTAGCGGGCTCCCCTACAATGAGCAGTTCTTC.

The chain carries TRBV28 and TRBJ1-2; 9 nucleotides agree with TRBD1. Germline V gene data show CDR1 as MDHEN and CDR2 as SYDVKM. The V segment lost 2 bases and the J segment 8 bases; nucleotides outside the gene matches: 3. The CDR3 is 13 amino acids. DNA for the CDR3: TGTGCCAGCAGTTTAACAGGGGGCCTGGGCTACACCTTC. Protein sequence: CASSLTGGLGYTF.

The J gene is TRBJ1-2, the V gene TRBV11-2, with 9 bases matching TRBD1. CDR3 length equals 17 residues. The germline V gene has CDR1 SGHAT and CDR2 FQNNGV. Losses at the gene ends were 5 bases for V and 0 bases for J; bases not matched to a gene: 10. The DNA for the CDR3 is TGTGCCAGCAGCCCCGGGACAGGGAAAAAAGCTAACTATGGCTACACCTTC. Its translation: CASSPGTGKKANYGYTF.

The rearrangement uses TRBV24-1 and TRBJ2-4, with 8 bases aligning to TRBD1. Germline-derived CDR1 and CDR2 are KGHDR and SFDVKD. The CDR3 spans 13 residues. The ends lost 9 bases at V and 10 bases at J; junction bases unmatched: 10. CDR3 nucleotide sequence: TGTGCCACCCAAAACGAACAGGGGGGAATTCAGTACTTC. Encoded protein: CATQNEQGGIQYF.

This clone came up a few times. V usage is TRBV7-3 and J usage is TRBJ1-2; perhaps TRBD1 as D (6 bases). Trimming stripped 3 bases from V and 7 bases from J, with 12 bases between. The CDR3 length is 13 residues. CDR1 is SGHTA, CDR2 FQGTGA, per germline. Here the CDR3 DNA reads TGTGCCAGCAGCTTCGGGGGGCTGTCTGGCTACACCTTC. It encodes CASSFGGLSGYTF.

The J gene is TRBJ2-7, the V gene TRBV9, with D unresolved. V gave up 3 bases and J gave up 2 bases, with 12 bases separating them. Per germline, CDR1 SGDLS and CDR2 YYNGEE. The CDR3 extends over 14 amino acids. CDR3 sequence (DNA): TGTGCCAGCAGCGCCTCGGTCGGAGCCTACGAGCAGTACTTC. This encodes CASSASVGAYEQYF. The entire variable domain, with the rest obtained from reference TRBV9 and TRBJ2-7, is as follows: DSGVTQTPKHLITATGQRVTLRCSPRSGDLSVYWYQQSLDQGLQFLIQYYNGEERAKGNILERFSAQQFPDLHSELNLSSLELGDSALYFCASSASVGAYEQYFGPGTRLTVT.

This rearrangement joins TRBV27 to TRBJ1-4; 9 bases match TRBD1. With 8 bases clipped from V and 8 bases from J, the junction kept 12 bases outside the gene matches. Germline CDR1 reads MNHEY; CDR2 reads SMNVEV (reference sequence). This CDR3 has 15 residues. The CDR3: CASAKVQGAREKLFF. As DNA, the CDR3 is TGTGCCAGCGCAAAGGTACAGGGGGCAAGAGAAAAACTGTTTTTT. The variable domain in full, with the rest retrieved from reference TRBV27 and TRBJ1-4, is EAQVTQNPRYLITVTGKKLTVTCSQNMNHEYMSWYRQDPGLGLRQIYYSMNVEVTDKGDVPEGYKVSRKEKRNFPLILESPSPNQTSLYFCASAKVQGAREKLFFGSGTQLSVL.

The chain is built from TRBV11-2 and TRBJ1-2, with 10 bases that match TRBD1. The CDR3 totals 17 residues. Germline V gene sequence: CDR1 SGHAT, CDR2 FQNNGV. V lost 3 bases to trimming and J lost 6 bases; unmatched junction nucleotides: 13. The CDR3 DNA reads TGTGCCAGCAGCTTGAGTGGGGACAGGGGCCCCAAGGATGGCTACACCTTC. The encoded protein is CASSLSGDRGPKDGYTF.

This clone came up once. The chain uses TRBV5-4 and TRBJ2-7; tentatively, D is TRBD1 (6 bases). This CDR3 comprises 15 residues. V was clipped by 4 bases and J by 0 bases, with 14 bases between them. Germline loops: CDR1 SGHNT, CDR2 YYREEE (reference sequence). The CDR3: CASSVGTPSSYEQYF. CDR3 DNA sequence: TGTGCCAGCAGCGTGGGGACACCTAGCTCCTACGAGCAGTACTTC.

The genes are TRBV10-3 and TRBJ1-5; 7 nucleotides align to TRBD1. The CDR3 consists of 14 residues. Per the germline V gene, CDR1 is ENHRY and CDR2 is SYGVKD. Germline trimming cut 6 bases from V and 6 bases from J; bases unmatched to any gene: 8. CDR3 coding DNA: TGTGCCATCAGAGCCGACAGGGAGGTTCAGCCCCAGCATTTT. Translated, it gives CAIRADREVQPQHF.

This rearrangement joins TRBV14 to TRBJ2-7; D possibly corresponds to TRBD2 (5 bases). V was trimmed by 4 bases and J by 2 bases, leaving 12 bases between them. The CDR3 consists of 14 residues. The V gene's germline CDR1 is SGHDN and CDR2 FVKESK. DNA of the CDR3: TGTGCCAGCAGCCCGCCTGGACTGCCCTACGAGCAGTACTTC. It specifies CASSPPGLPYEQYF.

The chain links TRBV27 to TRBJ1-6; tentative D call: TRBD1 (6 bases). Trimming stripped 7 bases from V and 7 bases from J, with 17 bases between. Germline CDR1 is MNHEY and CDR2 is SMNVEV (reference sequence). This CDR3 is 15 amino acids long. CDR3 loop: CASTFRQGTNSPLHF. The CDR3 coding sequence is TGTGCCAGCACCTTCCGCCAGGGGACAAATTCACCCCTCCACTTT.

The genes are TRBV4-1 and TRBJ1-6, with 8 bases fitting TRBD1. J gave up 7 bases and V 3 bases, and 11 bases lay outside the gene matches. The CDR3 spans 17 residues. The germline V gene encodes CDR1 MGHRA and CDR2 YSYEKL. The CDR3: CASSQWAPGQENSPLHF. Written as DNA, the CDR3 is TGCGCCAGCAGCCAGTGGGCCCCGGGACAGGAGAATTCACCCCTCCACTTT.

The V gene is TRBV30, the J gene TRBJ2-5; perhaps TRBD2 as D (6 bases). Germline CDR1 reads GTSNPN; CDR2 reads SVGIG (reference sequence). This CDR3 contains 12 residues. V was clipped by 5 bases and J by 6 bases, with 13 bases between them. As DNA, the CDR3 is TGTGCCTGGGGGTTGGGGGGAAAGACCCAGTACTTC. Translation: CAWGLGGKTQYF.